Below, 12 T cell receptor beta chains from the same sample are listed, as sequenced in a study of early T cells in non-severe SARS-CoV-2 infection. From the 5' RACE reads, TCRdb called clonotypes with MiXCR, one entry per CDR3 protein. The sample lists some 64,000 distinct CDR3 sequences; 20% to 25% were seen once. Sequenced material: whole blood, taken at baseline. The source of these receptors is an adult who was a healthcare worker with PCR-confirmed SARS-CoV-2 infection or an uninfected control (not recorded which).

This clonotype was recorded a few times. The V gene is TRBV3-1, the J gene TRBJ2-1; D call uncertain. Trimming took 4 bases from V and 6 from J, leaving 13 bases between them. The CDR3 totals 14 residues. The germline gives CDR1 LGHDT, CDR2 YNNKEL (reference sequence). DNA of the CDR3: TGTGCCAGCAGCCCGCTGGTGTCGGGCAATGAGCAGTTCTTC. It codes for CASSPLVSGNEQFF.

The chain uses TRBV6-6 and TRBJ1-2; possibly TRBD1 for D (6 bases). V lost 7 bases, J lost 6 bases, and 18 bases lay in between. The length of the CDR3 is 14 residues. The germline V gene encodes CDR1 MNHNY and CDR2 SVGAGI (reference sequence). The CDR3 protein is CASNPGARENGYTF. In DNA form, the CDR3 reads TGTGCCAGCAACCCGGGGGCCAGGGAGAATGGCTACACCTTC.

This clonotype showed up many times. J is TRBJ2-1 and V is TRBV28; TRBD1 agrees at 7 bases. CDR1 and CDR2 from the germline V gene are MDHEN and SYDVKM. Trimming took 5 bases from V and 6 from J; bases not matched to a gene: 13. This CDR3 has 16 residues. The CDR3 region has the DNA TGTGCCAGCAGTCCCTACTACCGGGACAGTCTCAATGAGCAGTTCTTC. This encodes CASSPYYRDSLNEQFF.

In DNA, the CDR3 is TGTGCCACCGGAGGGACTAGCAACACAGATACGCAGTATTTT. This sequence encodes CATGGTSNTDTQYF. This chain links TRBV24-1 with TRBJ2-3; 9 bases align to TRBD2. After removal of 9 bases from V and 2 bases from J, the junction contained 5 bases not matched to a gene. The CDR3 consists of 14 residues. Germline loops: CDR1 KGHDR, CDR2 SFDVKD.

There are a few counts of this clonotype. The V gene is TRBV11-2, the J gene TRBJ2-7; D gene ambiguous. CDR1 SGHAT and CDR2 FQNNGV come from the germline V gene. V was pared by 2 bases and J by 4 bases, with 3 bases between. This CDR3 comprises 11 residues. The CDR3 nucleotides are TGTGCCAGCAGCTTATGGTACGAGCAGTACTTC. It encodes CASSLWYEQYF.

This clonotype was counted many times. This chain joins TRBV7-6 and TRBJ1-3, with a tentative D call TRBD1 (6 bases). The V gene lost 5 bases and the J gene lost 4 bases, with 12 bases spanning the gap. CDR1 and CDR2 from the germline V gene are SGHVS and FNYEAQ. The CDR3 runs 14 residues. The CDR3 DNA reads TGTGCCAGCAGCCCTACAGGGAGCGGAAACACCATATATTTT. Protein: CASSPTGSGNTIYF.

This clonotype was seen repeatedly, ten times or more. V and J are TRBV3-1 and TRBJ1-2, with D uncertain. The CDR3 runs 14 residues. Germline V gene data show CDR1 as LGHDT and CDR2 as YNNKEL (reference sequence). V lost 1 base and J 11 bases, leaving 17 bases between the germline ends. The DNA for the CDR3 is TGTGCCAGCAGCCAAGCCACACTCCGGGTCCCTTACACCTTC. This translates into CASSQATLRVPYTF.

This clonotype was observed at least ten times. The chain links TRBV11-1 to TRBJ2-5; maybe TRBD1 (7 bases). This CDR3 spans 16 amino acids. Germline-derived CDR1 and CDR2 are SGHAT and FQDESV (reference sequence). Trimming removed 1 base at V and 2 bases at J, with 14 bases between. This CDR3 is CASSLGAGGTQETQYF. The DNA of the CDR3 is TGTGCCAGCAGCTTAGGCGCAGGGGGGACTCAAGAGACCCAGTACTTC.

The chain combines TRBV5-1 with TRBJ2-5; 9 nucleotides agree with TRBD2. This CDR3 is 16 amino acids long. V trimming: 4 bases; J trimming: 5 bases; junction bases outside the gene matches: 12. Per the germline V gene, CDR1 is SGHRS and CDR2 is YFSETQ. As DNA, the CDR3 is TGCGCCAGCAGCCTCCGCGCGGGGGGGCCGGAGGAGACCCAGTACTTC. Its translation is CASSLRAGGPEETQYF.

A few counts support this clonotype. DNA for the CDR3: TGCGCCAGCAAAAAGATGAGACCGACCGCGAACACCGGGGAGCTGTTTTTT. It specifies CASKKMRPTANTGELFF. The chain carries TRBV10-2 and TRBJ2-2; no definite D call. Trimming left V 7 bases short and J 0 bases short, with 18 bases between. There are 17 residues in the CDR3. Germline lookup yields CDR1 WSHSY and CDR2 SAAADI.

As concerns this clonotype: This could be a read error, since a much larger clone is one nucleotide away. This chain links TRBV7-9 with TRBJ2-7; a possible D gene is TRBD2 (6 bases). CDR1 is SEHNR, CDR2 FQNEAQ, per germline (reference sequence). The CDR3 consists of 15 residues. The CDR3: CANSASRGIIYEQYF. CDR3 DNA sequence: TGTGCCAACAGCGCTAGCCGGGGGATAATCTACGAGCAGTACTTC.

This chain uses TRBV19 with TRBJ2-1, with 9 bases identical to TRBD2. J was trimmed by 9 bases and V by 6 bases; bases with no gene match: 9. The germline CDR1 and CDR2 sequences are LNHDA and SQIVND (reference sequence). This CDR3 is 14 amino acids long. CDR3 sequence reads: CASSAGTSNGEQFF. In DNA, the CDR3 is TGTGCCAGTAGCGCCGGGACTAGCAATGGTGAGCAGTTCTTC.